The T cell receptor (beta chain) described here comes from a study of OX40 agonist ivuxolimab in advanced cancers. Overall study context: Enrolled patients in dose escalation had cancers that were hepatocellular carcinoma, melanoma, renal cell or head and neck cancer.

CDR1 is KGHSH, CDR2 LQKENI, per germline. V gave up 3 bases and J gave up 5 bases, with 6 bases separating them. This CDR3 comprises 12 residues. General study points: CD8+ T cells showed, on average, more clonal expansion than CD4+ cells.

Of note for this clone: As yet, its antigen is unknown.

Data came from immunoSEQ multiplex PCR; TCRdb stores just in-frame clones and leaves some out. Of about 66,000 clones listed, approximately 88% are singletons. This receptor was taken from an adult with an advanced solid tumor such as melanoma, head and neck, liver or kidney cancer. The sample here was CD4+ or CD8+ T cells sorted from blood, taken in a trial of the OX40 agonist ivuxolimab. This chain uses TRBV18 with TRBJ2-3, with D uncertain. CDR3: CASSPGQDTQYF. The CDR3 DNA reads TGTGCCAGCTCACCGGGTCAAGATACGCAGTATTTT.